This TCR beta chain was sequenced for a study of blood T cell repertoires in COVID-19. Study-wide background: Samples of COVID-19 (acute and convalescent) were obtained from the United States, Italy and Spain.

Residents of about two dozen US areas, aged roughly 18 to 89 years, made up the participants. Shortly before study entry, within 2 weeks, exposed participants had met a COVID-19 case. Per the study methods: Reference gene primer amplification yielded estimated nucleated cell counts. Only in-frame clones appear in the TCRdb table, and some are missing; sequencing was by immunoSEQ multiplex PCR. V, J and clone size derive from that table, while D and trimming were established from the DNA sequence. This sample has 430,000 or so clones, with 70% to 90% found just once. CDR1 and CDR2 from the germline V gene are SGHAT and FQNNGV. This CDR3 contains 14 residues. J gave up 8 bases and V 5 bases, and 10 bases lay outside the gene matches.

The TCR sequence derives from a woman aged 18-29 years who had been exposed to COVID-19. The chain combines TRBV11-2 with TRBJ1-1; TRBD1 matches 8 bases. Input material: PBMCs or T cells enriched from blood (not recorded which). CDR3 residues: CASSPGTGGREAFF. CDR3 DNA sequence: TGTGCCAGCAGCCCGGGGACAGGCGGTCGGGAAGCTTTCTTT.